This record concerns one TCR beta chain sequence. Its specificity is not known. These data originate in a study of cytomegalovirus exposure and HLA in healthy donors. Background on the study: In an early release, HLA-typed donors contributed 75 million to 85 million unique TCR sequences.

Study-level findings and limits: A list of around 150 TCR beta chains associated with cytomegalovirus was given. For TCR beta chains, V- and J-gene trimming was later linked to a missense DCLRE1C variant. A further, later analysis showed that HLA-associated TCR beta chains (compared with equally common others) were more clonally expanded.

V was clipped by 0 bases and J by 1 base, with 14 bases between them. The CDR3 is 17 residues long. In germline, CDR1 is SGDLS, CDR2 YYNGEE. The PCR made use of 60 Vbeta and 13 Jbeta primers. Clones were sequenced by immunoSEQ multiplex PCR, and TCRdb holds only the in-frame ones, with some missing. The data show 150,000 to 200,000 clones, with about three quarters seen just once and roughly 1.1% held by the top ten. The chain carries TRBV9 and TRBJ1-3; D not certain. What was sequenced was PBMCs. This TCR was sampled from a woman aged 40 to 50 in good health and CMV-seronegative. In DNA form, the CDR3 reads TGTGCCAGCAGCGTAGGTGAGGGTAGTAGGTCTGGAAACACCATATATTTT. Its translation: CASSVGEGSRSGNTIYF.